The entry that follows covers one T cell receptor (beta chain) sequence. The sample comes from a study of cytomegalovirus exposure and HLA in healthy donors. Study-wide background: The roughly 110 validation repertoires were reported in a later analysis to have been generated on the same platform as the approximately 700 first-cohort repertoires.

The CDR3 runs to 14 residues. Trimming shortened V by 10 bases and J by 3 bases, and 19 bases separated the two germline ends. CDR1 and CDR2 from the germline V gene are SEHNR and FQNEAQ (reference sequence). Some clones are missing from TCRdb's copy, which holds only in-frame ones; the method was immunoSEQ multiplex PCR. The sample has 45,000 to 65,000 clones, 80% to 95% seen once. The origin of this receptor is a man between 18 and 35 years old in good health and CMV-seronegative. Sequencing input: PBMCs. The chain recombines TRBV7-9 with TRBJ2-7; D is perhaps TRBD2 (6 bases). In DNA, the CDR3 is TGTGCCACCACGGAGGGAGGCCTGAACTACGAGCAGTACTTC. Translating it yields CATTEGGLNYEQYF.